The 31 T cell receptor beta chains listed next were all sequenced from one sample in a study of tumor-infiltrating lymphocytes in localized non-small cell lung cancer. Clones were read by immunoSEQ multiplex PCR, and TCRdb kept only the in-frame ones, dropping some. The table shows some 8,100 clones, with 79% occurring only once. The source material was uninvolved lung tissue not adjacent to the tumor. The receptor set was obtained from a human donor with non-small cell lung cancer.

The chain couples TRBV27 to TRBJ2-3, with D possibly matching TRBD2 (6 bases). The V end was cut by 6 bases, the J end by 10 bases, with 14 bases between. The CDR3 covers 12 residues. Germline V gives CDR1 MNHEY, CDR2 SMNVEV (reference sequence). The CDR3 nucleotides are TGTGCCAGCAGCCCAGTGGGGGGTGCGCAGTATTTT. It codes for CASSPVGGAQYF.

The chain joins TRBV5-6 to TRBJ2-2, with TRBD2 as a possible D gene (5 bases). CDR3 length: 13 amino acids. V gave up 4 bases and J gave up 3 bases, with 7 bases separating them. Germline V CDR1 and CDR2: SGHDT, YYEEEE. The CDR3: CASSPDYTGELFF. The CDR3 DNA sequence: TGTGCCAGCAGCCCGGACTACACCGGGGAGCTGTTTTTT.

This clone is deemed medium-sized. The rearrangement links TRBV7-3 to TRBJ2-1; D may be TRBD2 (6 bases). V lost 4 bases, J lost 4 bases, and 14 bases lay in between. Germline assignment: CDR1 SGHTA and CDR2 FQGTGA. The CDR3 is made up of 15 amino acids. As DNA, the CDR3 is TGTGCCAGCAGCTCCGGTGGGGGACTTTACAATGAGCAGTTCTTC. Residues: CASSSGGGLYNEQFF.

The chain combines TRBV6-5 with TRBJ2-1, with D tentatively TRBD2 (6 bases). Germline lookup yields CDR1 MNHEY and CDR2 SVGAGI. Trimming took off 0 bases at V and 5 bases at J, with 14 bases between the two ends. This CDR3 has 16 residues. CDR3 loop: CASSYSYGSPHNEQFF. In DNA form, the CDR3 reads TGTGCCAGCAGTTACTCTTACGGGAGCCCCCACAATGAGCAGTTCTTC.

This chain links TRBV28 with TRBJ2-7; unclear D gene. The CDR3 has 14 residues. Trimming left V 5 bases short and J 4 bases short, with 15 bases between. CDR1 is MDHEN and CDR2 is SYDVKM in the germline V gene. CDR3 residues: CASSRVIHKYEQYF. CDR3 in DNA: TGTGCCAGCAGTAGGGTAATCCACAAATACGAGCAGTACTTC.

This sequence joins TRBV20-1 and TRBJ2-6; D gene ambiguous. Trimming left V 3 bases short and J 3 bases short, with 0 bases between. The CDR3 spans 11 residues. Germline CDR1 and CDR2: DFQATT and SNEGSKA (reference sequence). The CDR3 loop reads CSASGANVLTF. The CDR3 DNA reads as TGCAGTGCTAGTGGGGCCAACGTCCTGACTTTC.

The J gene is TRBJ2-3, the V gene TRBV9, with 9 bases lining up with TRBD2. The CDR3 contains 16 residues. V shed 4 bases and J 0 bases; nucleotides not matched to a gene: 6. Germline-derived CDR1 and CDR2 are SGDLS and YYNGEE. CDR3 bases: TGTGCCAGCAGCACCAGACTAGCGGAAAGCACAGATACGCAGTATTTT. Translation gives CASSTRLAESTDTQYF.

The CDR3 DNA reads TGTGCCAGCGGCAACACCGGGGAGCTGTTTTTT. Residues: CASGNTGELFF. This chain links TRBV7-9 with TRBJ2-2; unclear D gene. Trimming cost V 8 bases and J 2 bases, with 3 bases left between them. The V gene's germline CDR1 is SEHNR and CDR2 FQNEAQ (reference sequence). The CDR3 spans 11 residues.

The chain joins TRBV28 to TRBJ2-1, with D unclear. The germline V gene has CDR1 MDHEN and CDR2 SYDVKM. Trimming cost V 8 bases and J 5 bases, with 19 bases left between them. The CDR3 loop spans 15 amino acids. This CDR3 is CASHSRLVGNNEQFF. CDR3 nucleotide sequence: TGTGCCAGCCATTCGAGATTAGTCGGCAACAATGAGCAGTTCTTC.

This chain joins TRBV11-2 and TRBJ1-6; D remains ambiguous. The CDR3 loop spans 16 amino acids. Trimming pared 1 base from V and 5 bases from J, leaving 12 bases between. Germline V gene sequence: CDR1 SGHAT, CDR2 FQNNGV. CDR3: CASSLAGLRDNSPLHF. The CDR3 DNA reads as TGTGCCAGCAGCTTAGCAGGCCTGCGGGATAATTCACCCCTCCACTTT.

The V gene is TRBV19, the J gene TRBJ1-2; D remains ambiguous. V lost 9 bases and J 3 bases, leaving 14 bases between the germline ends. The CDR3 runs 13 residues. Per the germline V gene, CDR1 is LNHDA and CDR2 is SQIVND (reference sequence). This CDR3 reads CASSRTVDYGYTF. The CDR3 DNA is TGTGCCAGCTCCCGGACGGTGGACTATGGCTACACCTTC.

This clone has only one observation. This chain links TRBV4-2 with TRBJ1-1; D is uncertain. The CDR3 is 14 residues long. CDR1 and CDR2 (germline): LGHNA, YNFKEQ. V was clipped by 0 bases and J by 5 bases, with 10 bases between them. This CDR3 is CASSQDLAGTEAFF. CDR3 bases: TGTGCCAGCAGCCAAGACCTAGCGGGTACTGAAGCTTTCTTT.

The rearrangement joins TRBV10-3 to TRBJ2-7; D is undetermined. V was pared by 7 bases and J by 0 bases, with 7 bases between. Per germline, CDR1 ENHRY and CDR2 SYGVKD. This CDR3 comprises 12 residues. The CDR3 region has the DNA TGTGCCATCAAAGCAGACTCCTACGAGCAGTACTTC. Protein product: CAIKADSYEQYF.

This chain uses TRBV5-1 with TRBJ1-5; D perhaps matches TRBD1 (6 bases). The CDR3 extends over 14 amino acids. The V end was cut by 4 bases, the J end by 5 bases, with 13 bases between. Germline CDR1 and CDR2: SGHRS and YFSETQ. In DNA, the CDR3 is TGCGCCAGCAGCACTACAGGGTCGGATCAGCCCCAGCATTTT. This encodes CASSTTGSDQPQHF.

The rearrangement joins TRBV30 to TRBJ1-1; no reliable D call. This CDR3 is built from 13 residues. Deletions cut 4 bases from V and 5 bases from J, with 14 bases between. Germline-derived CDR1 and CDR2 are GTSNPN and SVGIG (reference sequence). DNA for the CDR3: TGTGCCTGGATCCGCGCGCCGGGGACTGAAGCTTTCTTT. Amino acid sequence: CAWIRAPGTEAFF.

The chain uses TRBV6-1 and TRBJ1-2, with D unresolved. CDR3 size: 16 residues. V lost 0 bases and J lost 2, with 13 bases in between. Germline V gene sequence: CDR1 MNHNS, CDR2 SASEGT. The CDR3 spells CASSEARAFKNYGYTF. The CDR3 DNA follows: TGTGCCAGCAGTGAAGCGAGGGCTTTCAAGAACTATGGCTACACCTTC.

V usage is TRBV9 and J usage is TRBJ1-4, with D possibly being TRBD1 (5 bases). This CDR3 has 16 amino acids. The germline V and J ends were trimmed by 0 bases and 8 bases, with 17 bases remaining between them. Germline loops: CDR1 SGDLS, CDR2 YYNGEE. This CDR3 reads CASSVATTTGREKLFF. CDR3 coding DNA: TGTGCCAGCAGCGTAGCTACGACTACAGGACGGGAAAAACTGTTTTTT.

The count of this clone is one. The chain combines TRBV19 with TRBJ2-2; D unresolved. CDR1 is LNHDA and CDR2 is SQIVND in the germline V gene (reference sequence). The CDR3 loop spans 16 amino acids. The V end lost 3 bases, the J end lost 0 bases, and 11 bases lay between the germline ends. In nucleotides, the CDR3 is TGTGCCAGTAGTATGCGTAGTGGGTCGAACACCGGGGAGCTGTTTTTT. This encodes CASSMRSGSNTGELFF.

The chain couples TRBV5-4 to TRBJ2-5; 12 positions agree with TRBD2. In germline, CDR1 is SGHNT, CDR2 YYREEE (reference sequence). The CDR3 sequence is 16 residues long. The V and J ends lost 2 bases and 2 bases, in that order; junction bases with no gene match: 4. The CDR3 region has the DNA TGTGCCAGCAGCTTCCCTAGCGGGAGGGATCAAGAGACCCAGTACTTC. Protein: CASSFPSGRDQETQYF.

CDR3 in DNA: TGTGCCAGCAGGCTTCCGGGACTCCCTGAGCAGTACTTC. As protein: CASRLPGLPEQYF. The chain has TRBV7-2 and TRBJ2-7; tentative D call: TRBD2 (6 bases). Trimming shortened V by 6 bases and J by 7 bases, and 16 bases separated the two germline ends. CDR1 and CDR2 (germline): SGHTA, FQGNSA. The CDR3 is 13 amino acids.

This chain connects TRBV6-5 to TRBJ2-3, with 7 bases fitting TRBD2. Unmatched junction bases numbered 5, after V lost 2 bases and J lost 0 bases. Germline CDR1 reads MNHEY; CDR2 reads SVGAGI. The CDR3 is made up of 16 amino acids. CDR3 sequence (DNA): TGTGCCAGCAGTTACGCTAGCGGAGGAAGCACAGATACGCAGTATTTT. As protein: CASSYASGGSTDTQYF.

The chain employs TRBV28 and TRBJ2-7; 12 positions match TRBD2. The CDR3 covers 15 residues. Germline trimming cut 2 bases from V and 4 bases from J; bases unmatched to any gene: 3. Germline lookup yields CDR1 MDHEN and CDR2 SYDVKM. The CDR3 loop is CASSLLAGGIYEQYF. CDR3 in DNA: TGTGCCAGCAGTTTACTAGCGGGAGGGATATACGAGCAGTACTTC.

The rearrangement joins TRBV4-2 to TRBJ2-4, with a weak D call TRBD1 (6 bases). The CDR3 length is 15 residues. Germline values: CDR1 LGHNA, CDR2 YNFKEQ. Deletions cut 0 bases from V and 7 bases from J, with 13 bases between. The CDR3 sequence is CASSQDSGDGNIQYF. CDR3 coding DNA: TGTGCCAGCAGCCAAGATTCAGGGGACGGTAACATTCAGTACTTC.

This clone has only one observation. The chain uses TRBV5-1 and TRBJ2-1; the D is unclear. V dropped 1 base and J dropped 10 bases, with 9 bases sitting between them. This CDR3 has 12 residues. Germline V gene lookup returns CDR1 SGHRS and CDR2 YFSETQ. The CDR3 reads CASSLTRAEQFF. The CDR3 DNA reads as TGCGCCAGCAGCTTGACCCGGGCAGAGCAGTTCTTC.

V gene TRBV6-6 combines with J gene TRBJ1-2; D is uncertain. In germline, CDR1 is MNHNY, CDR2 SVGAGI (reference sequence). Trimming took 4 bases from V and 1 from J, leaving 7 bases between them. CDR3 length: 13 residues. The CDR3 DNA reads TGTGCCAGCAGTTCTACAGATAACTATGGCTACACCTTC. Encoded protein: CASSSTDNYGYTF.

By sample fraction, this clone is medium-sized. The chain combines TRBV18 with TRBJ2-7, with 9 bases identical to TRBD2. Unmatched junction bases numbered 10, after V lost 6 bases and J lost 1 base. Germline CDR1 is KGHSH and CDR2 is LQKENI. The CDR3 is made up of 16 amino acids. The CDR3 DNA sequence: TGTGCCAGCTCGCCCTGGGAGCGGGAGGAATCCTACGAGCAGTACTTC. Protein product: CASSPWEREESYEQYF.

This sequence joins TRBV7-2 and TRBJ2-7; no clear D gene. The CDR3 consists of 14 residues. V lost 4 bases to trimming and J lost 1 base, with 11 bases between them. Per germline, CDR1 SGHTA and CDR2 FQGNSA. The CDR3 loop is CASSSYRTSYEQYF. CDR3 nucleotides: TGTGCCAGCAGCTCGTACCGGACGTCCTACGAGCAGTACTTC. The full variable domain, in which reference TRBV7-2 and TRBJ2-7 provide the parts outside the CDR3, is GAGVSQSPSNKVTEKGKDVELRCDPISGHTALYWYRQSLGQGLEFLIYFQGNSAPDKSGLPSDRFSAERTGGSVSTLTIQRTQQEDSAVYLCASSSYRTSYEQYFGPGTRLTVT.

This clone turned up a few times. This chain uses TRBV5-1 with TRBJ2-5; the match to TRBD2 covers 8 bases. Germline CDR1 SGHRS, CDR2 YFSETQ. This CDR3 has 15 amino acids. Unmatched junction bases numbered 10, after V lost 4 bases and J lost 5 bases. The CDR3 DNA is TGCGCCAGCAGCCCCTGGGGGCGGGAGGACGAGACCCAGTACTTC. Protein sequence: CASSPWGREDETQYF.

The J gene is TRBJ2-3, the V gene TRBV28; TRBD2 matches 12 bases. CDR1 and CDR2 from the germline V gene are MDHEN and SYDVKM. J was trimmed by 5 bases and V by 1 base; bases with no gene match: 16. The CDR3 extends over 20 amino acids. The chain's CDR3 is CASSLSEGQGSSGRVDTQYF. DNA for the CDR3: TGTGCCAGCAGTTTATCGGAGGGACAGGGCTCTAGCGGGAGGGTAGATACGCAGTATTTT.

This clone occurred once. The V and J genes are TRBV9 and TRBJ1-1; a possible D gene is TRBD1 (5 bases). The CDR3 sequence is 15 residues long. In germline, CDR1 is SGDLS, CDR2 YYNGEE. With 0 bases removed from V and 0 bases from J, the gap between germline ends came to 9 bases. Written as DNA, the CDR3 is TGTGCCAGCAGCGTAGGAACAGGAGTGAACACTGAAGCTTTCTTT. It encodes CASSVGTGVNTEAFF.

CDR3 coding DNA: TGTGCCAGCAGCCAACAGGGATACACTGAAGCTTTCTTT. It encodes CASSQQGYTEAFF. This chain uses TRBV14 with TRBJ1-1, with D possibly being TRBD1 (5 bases). In germline, CDR1 is SGHDN, CDR2 FVKESK. Deletions cut 2 bases from V and 3 bases from J, with 7 bases between. The CDR3 covers 13 residues. The complete variable domain, with remaining parts taken from reference TRBV14 and TRBJ1-1, reads EAGVTQFPSHSVIEKGQTVTLRCDPISGHDNLYWYRRVMGKEIKFLLHFVKESKQDESGMPNNRFLAERTGGTYSTLKVQPAELEDSGVYFCASSQQGYTEAFFGQGTRLTVV.